This T cell receptor beta chain was recovered during a study of blood T cell repertoires in COVID-19. The wider study: Spain, Italy and the United States supplied samples that represented acute and convalescent COVID-19. T cells, B-cell-depleted T cells, or PBMCs supplied cDNA or gDNA.

V lost 0 bases, J lost 5 bases, and 1 base stayed unmatched. This CDR3 has 13 residues. Germline V lookup: CDR1 SGHRS, CDR2 YFSETQ. Original data processing: Scientists estimated how many nucleated cells there were by amplifying reference gene primers. The repertoire was sequenced with immunoSEQ multiplex PCR; TCRdb's copy has only in-frame clones and lacks some. V and J calls and clone size are as listed in that table; D and trimming were resolved from the DNA. Counted here are 230,000 or so clones, over 70% occurring once; the ten biggest clones make up roughly 8.7%. Material for sequencing was peripheral blood. The rearrangement joins TRBV5-1 to TRBJ1-1, with TRBD1 matching over 7 bases. This receptor was taken from a man aged 40-49 years with active or convalescent COVID-19. The DNA for the CDR3 is TGCGCCAGCAGCTTGGAACAGGGGACTGAAGCTTTCTTT. Translated: CASSLEQGTEAFF. The whole variable domain, remainder taken from reference TRBV5-1 and TRBJ1-1, is KAGVTQTPRYLIKTRGQQVTLSCSPISGHRSVSWYQQTPGQGLQFLFEYFSETQRNKGNFPGRFSGRQFSNSRSEMNVSTLELGDSALYLCASSLEQGTEAFFGQGTRLTVV.